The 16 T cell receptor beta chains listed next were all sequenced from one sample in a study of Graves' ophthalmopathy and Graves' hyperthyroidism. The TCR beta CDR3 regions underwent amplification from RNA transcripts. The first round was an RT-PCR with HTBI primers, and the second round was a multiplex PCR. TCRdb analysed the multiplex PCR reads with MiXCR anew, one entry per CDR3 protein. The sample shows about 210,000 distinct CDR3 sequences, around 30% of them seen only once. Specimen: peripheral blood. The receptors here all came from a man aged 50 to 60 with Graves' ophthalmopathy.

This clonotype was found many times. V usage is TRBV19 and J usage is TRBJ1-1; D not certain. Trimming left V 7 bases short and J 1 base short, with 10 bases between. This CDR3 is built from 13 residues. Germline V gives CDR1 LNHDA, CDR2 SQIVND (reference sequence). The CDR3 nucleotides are TGTGCCAGTATGGGTTTGTGGAACACTGAAGCTTTCTTT. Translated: CASMGLWNTEAFF.

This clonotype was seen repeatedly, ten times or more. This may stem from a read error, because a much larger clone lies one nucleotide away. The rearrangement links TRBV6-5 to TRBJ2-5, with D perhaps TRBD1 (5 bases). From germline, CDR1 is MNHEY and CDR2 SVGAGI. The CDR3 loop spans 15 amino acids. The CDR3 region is CASGYSVLRQETQYF. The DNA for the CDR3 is TGTGCCAGCGGTTATTCCGTACTTCGACAGGAGACCCAGTACTTC.

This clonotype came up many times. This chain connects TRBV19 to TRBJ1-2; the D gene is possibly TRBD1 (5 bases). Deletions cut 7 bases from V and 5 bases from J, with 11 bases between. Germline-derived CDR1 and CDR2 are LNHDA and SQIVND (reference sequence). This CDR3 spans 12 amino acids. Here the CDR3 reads CASTPGGYGYTF. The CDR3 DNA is TGTGCCAGTACCCCCGGGGGTTATGGCTACACCTTC.

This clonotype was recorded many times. The CDR3 region is CASSRNQGRGIQETQYF. Written as DNA, the CDR3 is TGTGCCAGTAGTCGAAATCAGGGGAGGGGGATACAAGAGACCCAGTACTTC. The chain joins TRBV19 to TRBJ2-5; TRBD2 is a possible D gene (7 bases). The CDR3 consists of 17 residues. The V gene's germline CDR1 is LNHDA and CDR2 SQIVND (reference sequence). V lost 5 bases to trimming and J lost 2 bases, with 21 bases between them.

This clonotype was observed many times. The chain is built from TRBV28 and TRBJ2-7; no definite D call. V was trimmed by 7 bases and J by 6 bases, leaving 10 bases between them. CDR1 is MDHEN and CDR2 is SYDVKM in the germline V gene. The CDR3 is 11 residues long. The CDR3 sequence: CASMDGFEQYF. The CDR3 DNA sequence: TGTGCCAGCATGGACGGCTTCGAGCAGTACTTC. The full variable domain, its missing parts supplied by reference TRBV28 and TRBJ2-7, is DVKVTQSSRYLVKRTGEKVFLECVQDMDHENMFWYRQDPGLGLRLIYFSYDVKMKEKGDIPEGYSVSREKKERFSLILESASTNQTSMYLCASMDGFEQYFGPGTRLTVT.

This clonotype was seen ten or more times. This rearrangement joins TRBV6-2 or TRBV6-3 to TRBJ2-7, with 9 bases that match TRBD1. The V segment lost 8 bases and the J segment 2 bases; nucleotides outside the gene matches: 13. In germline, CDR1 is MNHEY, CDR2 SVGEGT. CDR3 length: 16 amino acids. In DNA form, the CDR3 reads TGTGCCAGCTGTTTTCTTTCGGGACAGGGCCCCTACGAGCAGTACTTC. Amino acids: CASCFLSGQGPYEQYF.

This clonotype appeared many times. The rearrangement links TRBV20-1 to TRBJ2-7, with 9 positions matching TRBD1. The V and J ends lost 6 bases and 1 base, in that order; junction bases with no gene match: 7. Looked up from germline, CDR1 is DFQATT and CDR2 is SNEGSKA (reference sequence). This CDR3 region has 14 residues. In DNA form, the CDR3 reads TGCAGTGCCAGGGGACAGGGAGGATCCTACGAGCAGTACTTC. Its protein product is CSARGQGGSYEQYF.

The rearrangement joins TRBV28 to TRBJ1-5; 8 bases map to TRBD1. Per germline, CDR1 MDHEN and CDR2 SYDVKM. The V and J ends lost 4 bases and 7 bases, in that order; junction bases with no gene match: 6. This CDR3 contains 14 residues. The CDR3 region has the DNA TGTGCCAGCAGTTATCAGGGGGCAAGGCAGCCCCAGCATTTT. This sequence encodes CASSYQGARQPQHF.

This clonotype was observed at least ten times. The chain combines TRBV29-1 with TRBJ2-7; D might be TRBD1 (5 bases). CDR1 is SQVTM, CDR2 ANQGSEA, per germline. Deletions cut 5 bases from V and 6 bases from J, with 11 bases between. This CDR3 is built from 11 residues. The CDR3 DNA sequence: TGCAGCGTTCAAGGGGCTGCCGAGCAGTACTTC. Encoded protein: CSVQGAAEQYF.

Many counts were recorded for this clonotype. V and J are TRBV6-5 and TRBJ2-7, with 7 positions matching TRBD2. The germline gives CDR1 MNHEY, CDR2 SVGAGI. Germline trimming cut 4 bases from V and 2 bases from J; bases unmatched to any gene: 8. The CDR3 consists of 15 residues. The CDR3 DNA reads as TGTGCCAGCAGTTCGGGGGTGGCGGGAGCCTACGAGCAGTACTTC. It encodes CASSSGVAGAYEQYF.

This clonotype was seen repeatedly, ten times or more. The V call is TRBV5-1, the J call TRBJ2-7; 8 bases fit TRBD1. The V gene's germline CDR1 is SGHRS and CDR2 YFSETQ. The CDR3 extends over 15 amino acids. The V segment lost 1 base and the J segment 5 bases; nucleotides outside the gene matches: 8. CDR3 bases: TGCGCCAGCAGCTTGCGGACAGGGACCGGCCACGAGCAGTACTTC. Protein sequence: CASSLRTGTGHEQYF.

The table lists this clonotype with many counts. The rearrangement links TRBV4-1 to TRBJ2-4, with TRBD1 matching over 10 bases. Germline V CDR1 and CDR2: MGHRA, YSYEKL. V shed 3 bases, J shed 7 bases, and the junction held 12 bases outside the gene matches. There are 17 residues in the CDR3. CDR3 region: CASSHLGQGLRENIQYF. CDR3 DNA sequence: TGCGCCAGCAGCCACCTGGGACAGGGGTTGAGAGAGAACATTCAGTACTTC.

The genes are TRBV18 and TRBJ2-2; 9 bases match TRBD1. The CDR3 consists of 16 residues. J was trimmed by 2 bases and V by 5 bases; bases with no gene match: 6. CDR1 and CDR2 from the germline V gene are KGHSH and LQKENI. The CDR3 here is CASSSRTGVNTGELFF. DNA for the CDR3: TGTGCCAGCTCATCAAGGACAGGGGTAAACACCGGGGAGCTGTTTTTT.

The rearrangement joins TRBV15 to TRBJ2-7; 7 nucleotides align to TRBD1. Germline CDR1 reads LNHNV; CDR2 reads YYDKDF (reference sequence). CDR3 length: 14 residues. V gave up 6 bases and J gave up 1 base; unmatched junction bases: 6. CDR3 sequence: CATRAGTASYEQYF. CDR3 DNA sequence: TGTGCCACCAGGGCCGGGACAGCTTCCTACGAGCAGTACTTC. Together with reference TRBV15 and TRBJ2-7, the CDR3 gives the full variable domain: DAMVIQNPRYQVTQFGKPVTLSCSQTLNHNVMYWYQQKSSQAPKLLFHYYDKDFNNEADTPDNFQSRRPNTSFCFLDIRSPGLGDTAMYLCATRAGTASYEQYFGPGTRLTVT.

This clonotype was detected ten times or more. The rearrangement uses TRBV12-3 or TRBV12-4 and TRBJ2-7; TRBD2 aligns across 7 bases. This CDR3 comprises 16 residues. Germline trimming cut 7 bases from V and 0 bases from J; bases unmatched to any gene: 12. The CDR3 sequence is CASTPLGGVSSYEQYF. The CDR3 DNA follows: TGTGCCAGCACCCCTTTGGGAGGGGTGAGCTCCTACGAGCAGTACTTC.

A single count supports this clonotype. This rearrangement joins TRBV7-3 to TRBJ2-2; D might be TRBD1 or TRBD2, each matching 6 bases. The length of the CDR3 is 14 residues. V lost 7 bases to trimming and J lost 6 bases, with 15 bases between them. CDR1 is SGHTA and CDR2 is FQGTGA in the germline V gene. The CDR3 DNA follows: TGTGCCAGCAAGGGGGGACCTCAAGCCGGGGAGCTGTTTTTT. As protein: CASKGGPQAGELFF.